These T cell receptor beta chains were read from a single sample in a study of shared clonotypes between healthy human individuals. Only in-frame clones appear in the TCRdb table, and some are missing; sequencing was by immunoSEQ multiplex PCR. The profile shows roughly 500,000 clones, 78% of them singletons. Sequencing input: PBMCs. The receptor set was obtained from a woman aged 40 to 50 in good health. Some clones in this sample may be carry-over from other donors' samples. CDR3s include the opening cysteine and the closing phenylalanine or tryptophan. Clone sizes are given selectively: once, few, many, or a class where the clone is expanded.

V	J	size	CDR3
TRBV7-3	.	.	CASSLERGQTYEQYF
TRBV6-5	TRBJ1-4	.	CASSYSGATNEKLFF
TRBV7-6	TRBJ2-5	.	CASSSVPGGRGFVTQYF
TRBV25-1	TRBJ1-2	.	CASSESGVRGSYGYTF
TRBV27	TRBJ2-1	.	CASRGAGGGFGFF
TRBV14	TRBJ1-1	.	CASSLVPRGLEAFF
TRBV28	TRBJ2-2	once	CASRGTSGSWTGELFF
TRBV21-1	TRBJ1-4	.	CASSTRRIRVGEKLFF
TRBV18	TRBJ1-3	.	CASSPSNPAGNTIYF
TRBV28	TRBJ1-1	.	CASSTTGYKAFF
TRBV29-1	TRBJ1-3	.	CSVESGRPVNTIYF
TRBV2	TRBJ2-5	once	CASSPRTSGSTQETQYF
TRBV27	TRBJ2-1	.	CASSQGTRSYNEQFF
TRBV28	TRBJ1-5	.	CASSPAGQGRNQPQHF
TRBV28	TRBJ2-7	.	CASSFTRVVGLLQYF
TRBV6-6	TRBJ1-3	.	CASSYRTGGNTIYF
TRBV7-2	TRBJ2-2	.	CASSPRTSGRTGELFF
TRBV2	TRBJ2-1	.	CATARLAGVYNEQFF
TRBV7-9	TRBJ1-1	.	CASSLEGGYTEAFF
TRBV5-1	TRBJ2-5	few	CASSRLAEETQYF
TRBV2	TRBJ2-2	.	CASSFGRTNTGELFF
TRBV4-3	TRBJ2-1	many	CASSLGTSGHNEQFF
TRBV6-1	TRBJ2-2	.	CASSEVGGTGELFF
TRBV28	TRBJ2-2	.	CASSIGQGKNPNTGELFF
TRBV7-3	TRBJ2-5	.	CASSRTGQETQYF
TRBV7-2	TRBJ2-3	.	CASSLGAREMYTQYF
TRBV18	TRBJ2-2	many	CASSPYGTENTGELFF
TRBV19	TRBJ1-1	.	CASSMAGGETEAFF
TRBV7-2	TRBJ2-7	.	CASSLVGGVSYEQYF
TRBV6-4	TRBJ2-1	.	CASSDGTSGNNEQFF
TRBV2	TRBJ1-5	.	CASTGTGVQPQHF
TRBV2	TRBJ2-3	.	CASSESRGLTDTQYF
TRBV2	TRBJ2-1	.	CASSPGRGTGFYEQFF
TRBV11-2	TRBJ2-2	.	CASSLKRQGGTELFF
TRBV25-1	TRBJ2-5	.	CASSELEEQYF
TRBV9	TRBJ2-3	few	CASSVDGSTDTQYF
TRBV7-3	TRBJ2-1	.	CASSLTEGVGNEQFF
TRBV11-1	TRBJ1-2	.	CASSMRLTGEDGYTF
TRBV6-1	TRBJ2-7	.	CASSETGGRFYEQYF
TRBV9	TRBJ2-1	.	CASSVLDYSYNEQFF
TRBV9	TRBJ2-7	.	CASSVDPGGEQYF
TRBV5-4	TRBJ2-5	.	CASSLGGREEETQYF
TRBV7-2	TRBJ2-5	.	CASSVTSGRVETQYF
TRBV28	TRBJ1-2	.	CASSRGGQDYGYTF
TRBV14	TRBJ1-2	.	CASSPQAGENYGYTF
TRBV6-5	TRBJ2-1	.	CASSYGGPSSYNEQFF
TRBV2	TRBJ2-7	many	CASTAGPATYEQYF
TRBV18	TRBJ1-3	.	CASSPPGNSGNTIYF
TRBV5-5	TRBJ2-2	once	CASSLSPRNTGELFF
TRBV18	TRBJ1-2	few	CASSPGAEERGYTF
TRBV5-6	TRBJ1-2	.	CASSLVWQDHGYTF
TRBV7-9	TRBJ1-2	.	CASSPGNYSYTF
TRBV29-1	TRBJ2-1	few	CSVSGTGSNNEQFF